This entry is about one T cell receptor beta chain. Since all of the isolated RNA was reverse transcribed, expressed TCRB transcripts were what got sequenced. Measured with immunoSEQ multiplex PCR; TCRdb has only the in-frame clones, and not every one. There are around 190,000 clones in the sample; less than 15% occur only once, and 0.62% lies in the top ten. This sample stems from a study of beta chain features in type 1 diabetes. The ends lost 4 bases at V and 3 bases at J; junction bases unmatched: 8. The CDR3 runs 16 residues. The germline V gene encodes CDR1 MNHNS and CDR2 SASEGT. The TCR comes from a woman in her late teens or twenties in good health. The rearrangement links TRBV6-1 to TRBJ2-7; TRBD2 matches 11 bases. Sequenced input: central memory CD4+ T cells from blood. As DNA, the CDR3 is TGTGCCAGCAGTGCCATTAGCGGGAGGGCGCTCTACGAGCAGTACTTC. This encodes CASSAISGRALYEQYF.